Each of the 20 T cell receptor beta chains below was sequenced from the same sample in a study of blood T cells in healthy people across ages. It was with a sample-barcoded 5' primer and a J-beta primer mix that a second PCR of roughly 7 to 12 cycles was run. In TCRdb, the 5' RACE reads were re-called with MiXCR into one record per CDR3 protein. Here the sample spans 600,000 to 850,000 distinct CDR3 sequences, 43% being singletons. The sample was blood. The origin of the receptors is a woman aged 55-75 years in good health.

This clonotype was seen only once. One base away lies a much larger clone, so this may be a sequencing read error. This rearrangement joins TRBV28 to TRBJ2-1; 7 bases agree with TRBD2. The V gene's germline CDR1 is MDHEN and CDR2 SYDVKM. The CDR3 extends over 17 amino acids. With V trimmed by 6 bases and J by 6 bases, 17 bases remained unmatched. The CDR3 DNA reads TGTGCCAGCAGACTAAGGGCAGGACTAGTGGGAGTCAATGAGCAGTTCTTC. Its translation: CASRLRAGLVGVNEQFF.

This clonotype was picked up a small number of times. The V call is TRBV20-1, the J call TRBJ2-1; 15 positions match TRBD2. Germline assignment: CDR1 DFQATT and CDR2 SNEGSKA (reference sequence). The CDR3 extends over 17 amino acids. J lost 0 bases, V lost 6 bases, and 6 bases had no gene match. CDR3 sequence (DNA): TGCAGTGCCCTGGGACTAGCGGGAGGAAGCTCCTACAATGAGCAGTTCTTC. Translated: CSALGLAGGSSYNEQFF.

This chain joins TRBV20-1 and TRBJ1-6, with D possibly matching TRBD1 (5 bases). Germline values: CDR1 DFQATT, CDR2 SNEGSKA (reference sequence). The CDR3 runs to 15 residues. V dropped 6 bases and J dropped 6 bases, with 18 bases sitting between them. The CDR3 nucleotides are TGCAGTGCCCGGCCGGGACGCAGCTCTAATTCACCCCTCCACTTT. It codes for CSARPGRSSNSPLHF.

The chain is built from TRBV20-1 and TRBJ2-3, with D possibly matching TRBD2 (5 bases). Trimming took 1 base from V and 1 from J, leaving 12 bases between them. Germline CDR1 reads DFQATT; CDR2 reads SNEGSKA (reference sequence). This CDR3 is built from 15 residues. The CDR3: CSARVGAVGTDTQYF. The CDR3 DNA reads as TGCAGTGCTAGAGTAGGAGCGGTGGGCACAGATACGCAGTATTTT.

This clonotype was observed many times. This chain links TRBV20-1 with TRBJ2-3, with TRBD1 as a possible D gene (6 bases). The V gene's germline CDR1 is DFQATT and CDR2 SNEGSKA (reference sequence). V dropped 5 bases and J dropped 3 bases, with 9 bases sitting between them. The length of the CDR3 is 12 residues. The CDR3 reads CSASGQTDTQYF. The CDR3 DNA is TGCAGTGCTTCGGGACAAACAGATACGCAGTATTTT.

CDR3 sequence: CASSLSSGQGAGYTF. The DNA for the CDR3 is TGTGCCAGCAGCCTCAGTTCGGGACAGGGGGCTGGCTACACCTTC. V is TRBV7-2 and J is TRBJ1-2, with 12 bases identical to TRBD1. Per germline, CDR1 SGHTA and CDR2 FQGNSA. With V trimmed by 5 bases and J by 7 bases, 8 bases remained unmatched. The CDR3 loop spans 15 amino acids.

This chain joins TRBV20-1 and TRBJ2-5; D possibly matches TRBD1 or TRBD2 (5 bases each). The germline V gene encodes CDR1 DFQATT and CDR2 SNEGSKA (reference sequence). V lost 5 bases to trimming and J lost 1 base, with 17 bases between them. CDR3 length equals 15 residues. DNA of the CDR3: TGCAGTGCTCCTCCCGCAGGGAGAGGCCAAGAGACCCAGTACTTC. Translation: CSAPPAGRGQETQYF.

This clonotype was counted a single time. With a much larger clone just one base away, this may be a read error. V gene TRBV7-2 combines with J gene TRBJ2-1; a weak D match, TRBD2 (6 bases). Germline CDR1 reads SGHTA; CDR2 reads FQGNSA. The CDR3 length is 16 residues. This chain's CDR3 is CVSSALASSSYNEQFF. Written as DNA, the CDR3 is TGTGTCAGCAGCGCGCTAGCGTCGAGCTCCTACAATGAGCAGTTCTTC.

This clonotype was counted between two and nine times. In DNA form, the CDR3 reads TGTGCCAGCTCGCCGGGACAGCTTGAAAAACTGTTTTTT. It specifies CASSPGQLEKLFF. The rearrangement links TRBV18 to TRBJ1-4; 7 nucleotides line up with TRBD1. Germline lookup yields CDR1 KGHSH and CDR2 LQKENI. The V segment lost 6 bases and the J segment 7 bases; nucleotides outside the gene matches: 5. This CDR3 is built from 13 residues.

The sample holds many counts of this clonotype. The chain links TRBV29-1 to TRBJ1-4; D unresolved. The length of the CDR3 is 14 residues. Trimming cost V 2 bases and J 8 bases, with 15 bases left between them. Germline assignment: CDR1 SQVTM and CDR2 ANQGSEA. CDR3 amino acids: CSVEFSGKPEKLFF. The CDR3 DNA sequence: TGCAGCGTTGAATTCAGCGGCAAACCCGAAAAACTGTTTTTT.

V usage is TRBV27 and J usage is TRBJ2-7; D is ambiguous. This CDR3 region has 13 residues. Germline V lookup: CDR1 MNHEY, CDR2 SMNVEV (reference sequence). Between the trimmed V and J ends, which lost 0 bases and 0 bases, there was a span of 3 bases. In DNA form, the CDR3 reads TGTGCCAGCAGTTTATCCCCCTCCTACGAGCAGTACTTC. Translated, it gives CASSLSPSYEQYF.

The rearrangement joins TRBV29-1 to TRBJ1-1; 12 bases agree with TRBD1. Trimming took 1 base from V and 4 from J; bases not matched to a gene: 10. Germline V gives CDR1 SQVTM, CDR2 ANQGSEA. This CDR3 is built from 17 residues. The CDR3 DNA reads TGCAGCGTTGAAGGGGGGACAGGGGGCGCTTATACCACTGAAGCTTTCTTT. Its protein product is CSVEGGTGGAYTTEAFF.

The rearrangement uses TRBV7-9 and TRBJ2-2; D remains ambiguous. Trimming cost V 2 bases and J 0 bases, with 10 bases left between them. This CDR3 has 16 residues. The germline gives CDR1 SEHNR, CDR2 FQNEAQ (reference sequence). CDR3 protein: CASSLSPQPNTGELFF. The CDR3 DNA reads TGTGCCAGCAGCTTATCCCCGCAACCGAACACCGGGGAGCTGTTTTTT.

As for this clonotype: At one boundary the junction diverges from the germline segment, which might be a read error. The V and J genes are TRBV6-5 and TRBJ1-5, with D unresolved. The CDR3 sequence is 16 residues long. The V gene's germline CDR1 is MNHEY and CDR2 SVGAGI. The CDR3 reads CAGSPALSDSNQPQHF. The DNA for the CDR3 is TGTGCCGGCAGCCCGGCCCTCAGTGATAGCAATCAGCCCCAGCATTTT.

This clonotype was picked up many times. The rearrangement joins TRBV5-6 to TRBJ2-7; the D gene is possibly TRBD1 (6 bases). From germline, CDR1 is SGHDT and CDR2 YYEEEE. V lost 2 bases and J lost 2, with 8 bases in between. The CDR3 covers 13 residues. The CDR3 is CASSFRDTYEQYF. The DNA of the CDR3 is TGTGCCAGCAGCTTCCGGGACACCTACGAGCAGTACTTC.

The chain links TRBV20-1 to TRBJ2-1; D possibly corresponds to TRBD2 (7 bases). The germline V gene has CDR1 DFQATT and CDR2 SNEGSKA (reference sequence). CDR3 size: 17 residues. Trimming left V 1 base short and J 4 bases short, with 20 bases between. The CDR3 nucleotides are TGCAGTGCTAGAGCCCTCGTGGGGGCTAGCGGTTACAATGAGCAGTTCTTC. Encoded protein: CSARALVGASGYNEQFF.

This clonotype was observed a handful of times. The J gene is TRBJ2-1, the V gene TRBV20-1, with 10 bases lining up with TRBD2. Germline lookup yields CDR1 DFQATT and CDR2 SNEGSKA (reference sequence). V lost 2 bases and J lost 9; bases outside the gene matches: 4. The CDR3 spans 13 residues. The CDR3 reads CSARLAGVFEQFF. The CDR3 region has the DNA TGCAGTGCTAGACTAGCGGGAGTGTTTGAGCAGTTCTTC.

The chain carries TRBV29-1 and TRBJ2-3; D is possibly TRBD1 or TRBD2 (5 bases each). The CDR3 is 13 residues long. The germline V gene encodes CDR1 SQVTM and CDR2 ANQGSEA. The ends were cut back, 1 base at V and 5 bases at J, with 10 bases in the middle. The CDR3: CSVEVGVGDTQYF. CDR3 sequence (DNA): TGCAGCGTTGAAGTGGGGGTTGGAGATACGCAGTATTTT.

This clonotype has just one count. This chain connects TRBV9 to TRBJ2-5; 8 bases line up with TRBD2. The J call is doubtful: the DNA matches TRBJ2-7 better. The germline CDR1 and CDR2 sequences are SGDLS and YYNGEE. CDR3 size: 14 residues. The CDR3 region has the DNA TGTGCCAGCAGCGTCTCACCCGGGGGGGACGAGCAGTACTTC. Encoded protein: CASSVSPGGDEQYF.

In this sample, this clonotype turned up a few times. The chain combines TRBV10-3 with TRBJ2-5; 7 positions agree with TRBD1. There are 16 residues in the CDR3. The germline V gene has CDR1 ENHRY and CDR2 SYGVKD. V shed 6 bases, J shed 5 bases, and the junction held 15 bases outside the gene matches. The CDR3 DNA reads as TGTGCCATCAGCGATGGACTGACAGGGAAGTCGGAGACCCAGTACTTC. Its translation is CAISDGLTGKSETQYF.